These 20 T cell receptor beta chains originate from one sample sequenced in a study of cytotoxic CD8 clonotypes in ibrutinib-treated CLL. Assay used: immunoSEQ multiplex PCR; TCRdb lists only in-frame clones, some missing. The repertoire consists of some 80,000 clones, with 70% to 80% occurring once and the leading ten covering roughly 4.8%. The specimen was PBMCs, collected after 12 months of ibrutinib treatment. The source of these receptors is a human donor with chronic lymphocytic leukemia.

Judged by abundance, this clone is medium-sized. This chain connects TRBV6-6 to TRBJ2-7, with D perhaps given as TRBD1 or TRBD2 (7 bases each). Germline-derived CDR1 and CDR2 are MNHNY and SVGAGI (reference sequence). With 7 bases removed from V and 7 bases from J, the gap between germline ends came to 17 bases. There are 13 residues in the CDR3. The CDR3 DNA follows: TGTGCCAGCACCAGGGGGGGAGGGCGTGAGCAGTACTTC. Translation gives CASTRGGGREQYF.

This clone was recorded a few times. The CDR3 DNA follows: TGTGCCAGCAGCTTAGGGCAGGGGCGGGGGACCCGTTATACGCAGTATTTT. Protein product: CASSLGQGRGTRYTQYF. The rearrangement uses TRBV5-6 and TRBJ2-3; D is perhaps TRBD2 (7 bases). V was trimmed by 2 bases and J by 7 bases, leaving 23 bases between them. The CDR3 spans 17 residues. Germline lookup yields CDR1 SGHDT and CDR2 YYEEEE.

The CDR3 protein is CASSFADRTPYGYTF. For the CDR3, the DNA is TGTGCCAGCAGCTTCGCAGACAGGACCCCCTATGGCTACACCTTC. This chain uses TRBV7-9 with TRBJ1-2; D perhaps matches TRBD1 (6 bases). Per the germline V gene, CDR1 is SEHNR and CDR2 is FQNEAQ (reference sequence). The CDR3 has 15 residues. V was pared by 3 bases and J by 4 bases, with 15 bases between.

The chain employs TRBV5-1 and TRBJ2-3; D is perhaps TRBD2 (6 bases). With 4 bases removed from V and 8 bases from J, the gap between germline ends came to 17 bases. CDR1 is SGHRS, CDR2 YFSETQ, per germline. This CDR3 comprises 14 residues. The CDR3 DNA reads as TGCGCCAGCAGCAAGGGCGGCGGGGCGGGTACGCAGTATTTT. It encodes CASSKGGGAGTQYF.

The J gene is TRBJ2-7, the V gene TRBV5-1; no definite D call. Trimming removed 0 bases at V and 0 bases at J, with 7 bases between. Germline assignment: CDR1 SGHRS and CDR2 YFSETQ. The CDR3 is 14 residues long. CDR3 in amino acids: CASSLVGSSYEQYF. DNA of the CDR3: TGCGCCAGCAGCTTGGTCGGCTCCTCCTACGAGCAGTACTTC.

The J gene is TRBJ2-1, the V gene TRBV4-2; 8 bases are shared with TRBD2. This CDR3 spans 17 amino acids. V shed 0 bases, J shed 2 bases, and the junction held 6 bases outside the gene matches. CDR1 and CDR2 (germline): LGHNA, YNFKEQ. CDR3 sequence reads: CASSQDVGREAYNEQFF. In DNA form, the CDR3 reads TGTGCCAGCAGCCAAGATGTGGGGCGGGAGGCCTACAATGAGCAGTTCTTC.

The V gene is TRBV30, the J gene TRBJ2-5; D is ambiguous. V was shortened by 4 bases and J by 0 bases, with 6 bases between the two germline ends. Germline CDR1 and CDR2: GTSNPN and SVGIG (reference sequence). The CDR3 has 12 amino acids. Here the CDR3 DNA reads TGTGCCTGGAAAAGGAACCAAGAGACCCAGTACTTC. As protein: CAWKRNQETQYF.

V usage is TRBV5-1 and J usage is TRBJ1-1; D is undetermined. Germline values: CDR1 SGHRS, CDR2 YFSETQ. This CDR3 comprises 15 residues. The germline V and J ends were trimmed by 3 bases and 1 base, with 13 bases remaining between them. CDR3 protein: CASSWGGVPNTEAFF. The CDR3 DNA reads TGCGCCAGCAGCTGGGGAGGTGTTCCGAACACTGAAGCTTTCTTT.

The gene calls are TRBV15 and TRBJ2-5, with no clear D. The J call could be wrong; TRBJ2-7 is a better fit for the DNA end. The length of the CDR3 is 13 residues. Germline values: CDR1 LNHNV, CDR2 YYDKDF (reference sequence). CDR3 DNA sequence: TGTGCCACCAGCCGGCAGGAGCCCTACGAGCAGTACTTC. Translated, it gives CATSRQEPYEQYF.

This clone was observed a handful of times. The J gene is TRBJ1-2, the V gene TRBV29-1; D is possibly TRBD1 (6 bases). V lost 6 bases, J lost 4 bases, and 15 bases lay in between. The CDR3 extends over 13 amino acids. Per the germline V gene, CDR1 is SQVTM and CDR2 is ANQGSEA. The CDR3 reads CSVIGGAGYGYTF. CDR3 sequence (DNA): TGCAGCGTCATTGGGGGGGCCGGCTATGGCTACACCTTC.

This clone was seen only a few times. The chain is built from TRBV18 and TRBJ1-2; TRBD1 aligns across 7 bases. The length of the CDR3 is 14 residues. Per germline, CDR1 KGHSH and CDR2 LQKENI. V dropped 1 base and J dropped 4; count of bases not matched to a gene: 3. The CDR3 DNA reads as TGTGCCAGCTCACCACGGGGACAGAGCTATGGCTACACCTTC. Translated, it gives CASSPRGQSYGYTF. The full variable domain, with the rest looked up from reference TRBV18 and TRBJ1-2, is NAGVMQNPRHLVRRRGQEARLRCSPMKGHSHVYWYRQLPEEGLKFMVYLQKENIIDESGMPKERFSAEFPKEGPSILRIQQVVRGDSAAYFCASSPRGQSYGYTFGSGTRLTVV.

This sequence joins TRBV18 and TRBJ1-2; D call uncertain. V lost 3 bases and J 3 bases, leaving 8 bases between the germline ends. Germline V gene lookup returns CDR1 KGHSH and CDR2 LQKENI. The CDR3 sequence is 13 residues long. The chain's CDR3 is CASSPAPDYGYTF. The CDR3 coding sequence is TGTGCCAGCTCACCCGCCCCCGACTATGGCTACACCTTC.

The gene calls are TRBV19 and TRBJ1-5; 7 positions match TRBD1. Unmatched junction bases numbered 5, after V lost 6 bases and J lost 6 bases. The CDR3 covers 13 residues. Per germline, CDR1 LNHDA and CDR2 SQIVND (reference sequence). Here the CDR3 reads CASSRGRRQPQHF. The CDR3 region has the DNA TGTGCCAGTAGCAGGGGGAGGCGTCAGCCCCAGCATTTT.

The rearrangement links TRBV5-6 to TRBJ2-7; the D gene is possibly TRBD1 (5 bases). Germline V CDR1 and CDR2: SGHDT, YYEEEE. Trimming took 2 bases from V and 4 from J, leaving 13 bases between them. This CDR3 has 14 amino acids. The CDR3 nucleotides read TGTGCCAGCAGCTTCTCGGACATTTCGTACGAGCAGTACTTC. Its protein product is CASSFSDISYEQYF.

This rearrangement joins TRBV9 to TRBJ1-3; D not certain. The V end lost 0 bases, the J end lost 0 bases, and 7 bases lay between the germline ends. This CDR3 is 15 amino acids long. In germline, CDR1 is SGDLS, CDR2 YYNGEE. The DNA for the CDR3 is TGTGCCAGCAGCGTAGGCAGCACCTCTGGAAACACCATATATTTT. Translation: CASSVGSTSGNTIYF.

The CDR3 region has the DNA TGCGCCAGCAGCGTGGGGCTCTGGGCCAAAGAGACCCAGTACTTC. Encoded protein: CASSVGLWAKETQYF. This rearrangement joins TRBV5-1 to TRBJ2-5, with TRBD1 as a possible D gene (5 bases). Trimming left V 4 bases short and J 3 bases short, with 16 bases between. The germline V gene has CDR1 SGHRS and CDR2 YFSETQ. This CDR3 region has 15 residues. Full variable domain (outside the CDR3, taken from reference TRBV5-1 and TRBJ2-5): KAGVTQTPRYLIKTRGQQVTLSCSPISGHRSVSWYQQTPGQGLQFLFEYFSETQRNKGNFPGRFSGRQFSNSRSEMNVSTLELGDSALYLCASSVGLWAKETQYFGPGTRLLVL.

CDR3 region: CASSAGTSGGAGETQYF. CDR3 nucleotide sequence: TGTGCCAGCAGCGCCGGGACTAGCGGGGGGGCTGGGGAGACCCAGTACTTC. This rearrangement joins TRBV9 to TRBJ2-5; 16 positions agree with TRBD2. Germline CDR1 SGDLS, CDR2 YYNGEE. The ends lost 3 bases at V and 5 bases at J; junction bases unmatched: 7. The CDR3 spans 17 residues.

The chain combines TRBV19 with TRBJ2-6; D is unresolved. Germline V CDR1 and CDR2: LNHDA, SQIVND (reference sequence). V lost 9 bases to trimming and J lost 0 bases, with 3 bases between them. The CDR3 covers 12 residues. CDR3: CASGSGANVLTF. The DNA for the CDR3 is TGTGCCAGCGGCTCTGGGGCCAACGTCCTGACTTTC.

V usage is TRBV6-4 and J usage is TRBJ2-7, with 8 nucleotides matching TRBD2. Losses at the gene ends were 0 bases for V and 2 bases for J; bases not matched to a gene: 6. The CDR3 length is 16 residues. Germline V lookup: CDR1 MRHNA, CDR2 SNTAGT. The CDR3 sequence is CASSDSGLGGTYEQYF. CDR3 nucleotides: TGTGCCAGCAGTGACTCGGGACTAGGAGGGACCTACGAGCAGTACTTC.

The CDR3 sequence: CASTPWGQGVSEAFF. The CDR3 bases are TGTGCCAGCACCCCGTGGGGACAGGGGGTCTCTGAAGCTTTCTTT. The chain is built from TRBV6-5 and TRBJ1-1; TRBD1 matches 11 bases. The V gene end was trimmed by 7 bases and the J gene end by 6 bases; junction bases not matched to a gene: 10. The CDR3 runs to 15 residues. Germline CDR1 is MNHEY and CDR2 is SVGAGI.